This entry lists 29 T cell receptor beta chains sequenced from one sample in a study of T cells in Graves' hyperthyroidism and ophthalmopathy. The TCR beta CDR3 regions underwent amplification using RNA transcripts as the source. First-round RT-PCR with HTBI primers amplified the TCR CDR3 region. TCRdb re-analysed the multiplex PCR reads in MiXCR, keeping a single row per CDR3 protein. The table shows hundreds of thousands of distinct CDR3 sequences, with roughly a third occurring only once. The sample comprised blood. The source of these receptors is a woman between 35 and 50 years old with Graves' hyperthyroidism.

Ten or more counts support this clonotype. The chain is built from TRBV20-1 and TRBJ1-4; D is uncertain. The CDR3 extends over 11 amino acids. V lost 7 bases, J lost 7 bases, and 10 bases lay in between. Germline loops: CDR1 DFQATT, CDR2 SNEGSKA (reference sequence). In nucleotides, the CDR3 is TGCAGTGTTCAAGGACCTGAAAAACTGTTTTTT. Its translation is CSVQGPEKLFF.

The CDR3 coding sequence is TGTGCCAGCAGTCGGATCCCCACCACGGATGGCTACACCTTC. Translated: CASSRIPTTDGYTF. The chain couples TRBV6-5 to TRBJ1-2; D unresolved. V gave up 5 bases and J gave up 6 bases, with 16 bases separating them. CDR3 length: 14 residues. In germline, CDR1 is MNHEY, CDR2 SVGAGI.

This clonotype was found many times. The chain's CDR3 is CASSQRRFSEQYF. DNA of the CDR3: TGCGCCAGCAGCCAAAGGCGGTTCTCGGAGCAGTACTTC. The chain has TRBV4-1 and TRBJ2-7, with D unclear. Germline CDR1 MGHRA, CDR2 YSYEKL. The CDR3 loop spans 13 amino acids. The V and J ends lost 2 bases and 7 bases respectively, with 12 bases between them.

The chain employs TRBV6-2 or TRBV6-3 and TRBJ1-2; no clear D gene. Trimming removed 2 bases at V and 6 bases at J, with 7 bases between. Per germline, CDR1 MNHEY and CDR2 SVGEGT. The CDR3 extends over 12 amino acids. For the CDR3, the DNA is TGTGCCAGCAGTTACCGCCGGGATGGCTACACCTTC. Its protein product is CASSYRRDGYTF.

The chain recombines TRBV7-9 with TRBJ1-4, with 7 bases aligning to TRBD1. This CDR3 has 14 residues. Germline V gives CDR1 SEHNR, CDR2 FQNEAQ (reference sequence). The J segment lost 8 bases and the V segment lost 5 bases, leaving 8 bases of the junction unmatched. The CDR3 region has the DNA TGTGCCAGCAGCATAGACAGGGCCGACGAAAAACTGTTTTTT. Translation gives CASSIDRADEKLFF.

The chain employs TRBV14 and TRBJ2-7, with D maybe TRBD1 (6 bases). Trimming left V 1 base short and J 7 bases short, with 23 bases between. The CDR3 loop spans 17 amino acids. CDR1 is SGHDN, CDR2 FVKESK, per germline. CDR3 in amino acids: CASSQGFRTAGDNEQYF. Written as DNA, the CDR3 is TGTGCCAGCAGCCAAGGATTTAGAACGGCAGGGGACAATGAGCAGTACTTC.

This clonotype was observed at least ten times. The chain joins TRBV19 to TRBJ2-7; tentative D call: TRBD1 (5 bases). Germline CDR1 LNHDA, CDR2 SQIVND (reference sequence). V lost 6 bases to trimming and J lost 3 bases, with 12 bases between them. There are 13 residues in the CDR3. The CDR3 loop reads CASREIDSYEQYF. CDR3 nucleotides: TGTGCCAGTAGGGAAATTGACAGCTACGAGCAGTACTTC.

This clonotype was detected ten times or more. This chain uses TRBV10-3 with TRBJ2-6; possible D gene TRBD2, 5 bases. CDR3 length: 16 residues. V shed 3 bases and J shed 0 bases, with 9 bases lying between them. The germline V gene encodes CDR1 ENHRY and CDR2 SYGVKD. The DNA of the CDR3 is TGTGCCATCAGTGATTTCGGGGACTCTGGGGCCAACGTCCTGACTTTC. It encodes CAISDFGDSGANVLTF.

Only one count was recorded for this clonotype. J is TRBJ1-5 and V is TRBV29-1, with D perhaps TRBD1 (5 bases). The CDR3 length is 16 residues. CDR1 is SQVTM, CDR2 ANQGSEA, per germline. Deletions cut 4 bases from V and 2 bases from J, with 18 bases between. In DNA form, the CDR3 reads TGCAGCGTTGTCTTCAATGAAAGGGGTGGCAATCAGCCCCAGCATTTT. This encodes CSVVFNERGGNQPQHF.

This clonotype was detected a few times. The gene calls are TRBV10-3 and TRBJ2-7, with TRBD2 matching over 7 bases. The end of the DNA is better explained by TRBJ2-1, so the J call may be wrong. This CDR3 spans 16 amino acids. Per germline, CDR1 ENHRY and CDR2 SYGVKD. The CDR3 loop is CAISDLPSGDYNEQFF. In nucleotides, the CDR3 is TGTGCCATCAGTGACCTACCCAGCGGGGACTACAATGAGCAGTTCTTC.

The CDR3: CASSLTSRTEAFF. CDR3 DNA sequence: TGTGCCAGCAGTTTAACATCGAGGACTGAAGCTTTCTTT. This chain uses TRBV27 with TRBJ1-1; D is ambiguous. Germline CDR1 MNHEY, CDR2 SMNVEV (reference sequence). This CDR3 has 13 residues. V lost 2 bases and J 5 bases, leaving 9 bases between the germline ends.

This clonotype has a count of ten or more. The CDR3 spells CASSYPGGGANVLTF. The CDR3 nucleotides are TGTGCCAGCAGCTACCCAGGGGGAGGGGCCAACGTCCTGACTTTC. The V call is TRBV4-2, the J call TRBJ2-6, with 7 bases fitting TRBD1. Germline trimming cut 5 bases from V and 4 bases from J; bases unmatched to any gene: 5. The CDR3 spans 15 residues. From germline, CDR1 is LGHNA and CDR2 YNFKEQ.

The rearrangement links TRBV20-1 to TRBJ2-7; 12 bases match TRBD2. Trimming took 2 bases from V and 2 from J; bases not matched to a gene: 4. This CDR3 is 15 amino acids long. In germline, CDR1 is DFQATT, CDR2 SNEGSKA (reference sequence). As DNA, the CDR3 is TGCAGTGCTAGATCGCGACTAGCGGGAGCCTACGAGCAGTACTTC. Translating it yields CSARSRLAGAYEQYF.

This clonotype was seen at least ten times. The chain couples TRBV5-1 to TRBJ2-1; TRBD2 matches at 9 bases. The CDR3 covers 14 residues. Germline-derived CDR1 and CDR2 are SGHRS and YFSETQ. V was clipped by 6 bases and J by 4 bases; unmatched bases: 5. Written as DNA, the CDR3 is TGCGCCAGCACCATCAGCGGGGGGTACAATGAGCAGTTCTTC. Its translation is CASTISGGYNEQFF.

This clonotype was seen many times. The rearrangement links TRBV20-1 to TRBJ1-1; D remains unclear. The CDR3 runs to 11 residues. Germline CDR1 reads DFQATT; CDR2 reads SNEGSKA (reference sequence). V shed 5 bases and J shed 1 base, with 5 bases lying between them. The chain's CDR3 is CSAGTNTEAFF. CDR3 coding DNA: TGCAGTGCTGGTACGAACACTGAAGCTTTCTTT.

V is TRBV5-1 and J is TRBJ2-7; 8 bases map to TRBD2. This CDR3 is built from 16 residues. Germline assignment: CDR1 SGHRS and CDR2 YFSETQ. Trimming took 1 base from V and 5 from J; bases not matched to a gene: 11. The CDR3: CASSLSPGGPRDEQYF. In nucleotides, the CDR3 is TGCGCCAGCAGCTTGAGTCCGGGAGGGCCAAGGGACGAGCAGTACTTC.

A note on this clonotype: This may stem from a read error, because a much larger clone lies one nucleotide away. The gene calls are TRBV7-2 and TRBJ1-1, with D unresolved. Germline assignment: CDR1 SGHTA and CDR2 FQGNSA. The CDR3 totals 13 residues. CDR3 sequence reads: CASSLEESTQAFF. CDR3 sequence (DNA): TGTGCCAGCAGCTTAGAGGAGTCCACTCAAGCTTTCTTT.

The rearrangement uses TRBV7-9 and TRBJ2-7, with 8 bases matching TRBD1. CDR3 length equals 16 residues. V lost 1 base, J lost 3 bases, and 8 bases stayed unmatched. Germline loops: CDR1 SEHNR, CDR2 FQNEAQ (reference sequence). CDR3: CASSLVRRDRNYEQYF. CDR3 coding DNA: TGTGCCAGCAGCTTAGTCCGCCGGGACAGGAACTACGAGCAGTACTTC.

This clonotype is a singleton in its sample. The J gene is TRBJ1-2, the V gene TRBV9; tentative D call: TRBD1 (6 bases). This CDR3 spans 15 amino acids. CDR1 and CDR2 (germline): SGDLS, YYNGEE. V was pared by 4 bases and J by 8 bases, with 21 bases between. The CDR3 is CASSQAVQGPTGYTF. As DNA, the CDR3 is TGTGCCAGCAGCCAAGCGGTACAGGGTCCTACGGGCTACACCTTC.

This clonotype was observed a few times. The chain uses TRBV19 and TRBJ1-1, with D unclear. V dropped 11 bases and J dropped 8 bases, with 15 bases sitting between them. Germline assignment: CDR1 LNHDA and CDR2 SQIVND (reference sequence). The CDR3 covers 11 residues. The chain's CDR3 is CAVTKYREAFF. The CDR3 DNA is TGTGCCGTAACCAAGTACAGAGAAGCTTTCTTT.

A few counts support this clonotype. This sequence joins TRBV12-3 or TRBV12-4 and TRBJ1-1, with D maybe TRBD1 (6 bases). CDR3 length: 13 amino acids. The CDR3 DNA follows: TGTGGGGCAGCCGCGGGACAGAACACTGAAGCTTTCTTT. As protein: CGAAAGQNTEAFF.

This chain joins TRBV20-1 and TRBJ2-5; 15 positions agree with TRBD2. Trimming at V came to 7 bases and at J to 9 bases, leaving 0 bases not matched to a gene. From germline, CDR1 is DFQATT and CDR2 SNEGSKA (reference sequence). The CDR3 spans 11 residues. The CDR3, as DNA: TGCAGTGGGACTAGCGGGGGGGCCCAGTACTTC. It encodes CSGTSGGAQYF.

In the case of this clonotype: This may be a read error, as it is one base from a much larger clone. The V and J genes are TRBV6-1 and TRBJ1-1; D possibly corresponds to TRBD1 (5 bases). Germline CDR1 reads MNHNS; CDR2 reads SASEGT. V lost 6 bases, J lost 5 bases, and 10 bases lay in between. CDR3 size: 12 residues. The CDR3 sequence: CASRQGLTEAFF. In DNA, the CDR3 is TGTGCCAGCAGGCAGGGTTTGACTGAAGCTTTCTTT.

The chain couples TRBV20-1 to TRBJ1-2; 10 nucleotides line up with TRBD1. CDR1 DFQATT and CDR2 SNEGSKA come from the germline V gene (reference sequence). The CDR3 totals 12 residues. Trimming cost V 3 bases and J 7 bases; bases outside gene matches: 2. The CDR3 region is CSARTGGSGYTF. The DNA for the CDR3 is TGCAGTGCTAGGACAGGGGGCAGTGGCTACACCTTC.

This clonotype was seen repeatedly, ten times or more. The chain combines TRBV6-5 with TRBJ1-2; D remains ambiguous. Trimming shortened V by 8 bases and J by 8 bases, and 15 bases separated the two germline ends. CDR1 is MNHEY and CDR2 is SVGAGI in the germline V gene. This CDR3 region has 12 residues. The CDR3 DNA follows: TGTGCCAGCCGGGATATGGGGAGGGGCTACACCTTC. Amino acids: CASRDMGRGYTF.

This clonotype was counted a few times. The chain employs TRBV12-3 or TRBV12-4 and TRBJ2-7, with TRBD1 identical over 7 bases. The V gene end was trimmed by 10 bases and the J gene end by 7 bases; junction bases not matched to a gene: 16. The CDR3 has 14 amino acids. The CDR3 region is CATGTAGFSREQYF. Here the CDR3 DNA reads TGTGCCACCGGGACAGCTGGTTTCTCGAGAGAGCAGTACTTC.

The J gene is TRBJ1-5, the V gene TRBV7-2, with D possibly TRBD1 on 5 matching bases. The length of the CDR3 is 15 residues. CDR1 and CDR2 from the germline V gene are SGHTA and FQGNSA. The V end was cut by 8 bases, the J end by 10 bases, with 24 bases between. The CDR3 bases are TGTGCCAGCTCACCAGGGAACGTCGGGGCCAATCCCCAGCATTTT. It codes for CASSPGNVGANPQHF.

This sequence joins TRBV12-3 or TRBV12-4 and TRBJ2-7; TRBD1 agrees at 9 bases. V was pared by 6 bases and J by 6 bases, with 9 bases of the junction left unmatched. This CDR3 is 14 amino acids long. Here the CDR3 DNA reads TGTGCCAGCAGACCCGGGACAGGGTCAGTCGAGCAGTACTTC. The encoded protein is CASRPGTGSVEQYF.

This clonotype was counted a single time. The J gene is TRBJ1-2, the V gene TRBV12-3 or TRBV12-4, with unresolved D. This CDR3 comprises 12 residues. V lost 4 bases to trimming and J lost 2 bases, with 5 bases between them. The DNA of the CDR3 is TGTGCCAGCAGTTGGCAAAACTATGGCTACACCTTC. Encoded protein: CASSWQNYGYTF.